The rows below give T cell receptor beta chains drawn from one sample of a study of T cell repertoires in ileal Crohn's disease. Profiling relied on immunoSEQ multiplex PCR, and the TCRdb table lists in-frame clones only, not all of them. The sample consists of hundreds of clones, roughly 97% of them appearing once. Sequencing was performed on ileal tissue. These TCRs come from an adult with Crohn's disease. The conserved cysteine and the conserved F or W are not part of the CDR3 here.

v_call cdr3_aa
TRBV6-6 ASSPAPDRAAQH
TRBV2 ASSENSGRGDTQY
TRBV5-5 ASSPRGIAVAGELF
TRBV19 ASSRWDFTDTQY
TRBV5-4 ASSLGMVTDTQY
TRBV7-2 ASSLGLAGGTDTQY
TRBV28 ATGDRGLSGANTGELF
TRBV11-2 ASSLSGESNEQF
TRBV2 ASSVGRSNQPQH
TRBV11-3 ASSSLSEAF
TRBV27 ASSLYGGGRVTGELF
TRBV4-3 ASSQDSALWATNEKLF
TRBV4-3 ASSQDATSTDTQY
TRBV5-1 ASSLNPRTGKNTEAF
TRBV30 AWNQAGGGDTQY
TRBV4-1 ASSQDRTVSGNTIY
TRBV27 ASSFKARPNEQF
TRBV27 ASSITGVHQPQH
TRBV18 ASSPGLAGLPGANVLT
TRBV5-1 ASSRSGGATGELF
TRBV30 AWSVQGNQPQH
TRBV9 ASRGAGELF
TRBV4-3 ASSQVAGAYNEQF
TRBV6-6 ASSYSEGYNEQF
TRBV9 ASNRAALNSYNEQF
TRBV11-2 ASSEQETQY
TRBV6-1 ASSDRPGATSTYGYT
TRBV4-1 ASSQDGEIVRVGETQY
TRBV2 AILGQGYGYT
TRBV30 AWSWGGSGYT
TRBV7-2 ASSLARTSGGHEQF
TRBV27 ASSTKGTFSTDTQY
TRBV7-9 ASSPGGDYGYT
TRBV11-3 ASSLGVAGGYNEQF
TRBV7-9 ASSLVVGPSGNTIY
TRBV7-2 ASSQAGPRTDTQY
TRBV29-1 SVVENTEAF
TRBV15 ATSRDKGLGETQY
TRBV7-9 ASSLARAGNTGELF
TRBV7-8 ASSLDWYNEQF
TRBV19 ASSRGAGTMNTEAF
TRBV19 ASSRTGNHGYT
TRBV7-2 ASSSNRDRSSGELF
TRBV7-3 ASSFRGLRTDTQY
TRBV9 ASSVAWSQPDTGELF
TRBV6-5 ASTHRGREGYT
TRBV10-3 AIKDTGSSGNTIY
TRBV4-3 ASSQESAGELF
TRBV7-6 ASSQQEHYGYT
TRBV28 ASSAGTDWASGNTIY
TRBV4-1 ASSQDRGATDTQY
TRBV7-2 ASSSIYSPLH
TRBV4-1 ASSQVVVLLERANSPLH
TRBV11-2 ASSLGAGEQF
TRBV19 ASSPWTGPYYGYT
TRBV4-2 ASSQAPGELF
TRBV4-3 ASSQDGVRQGGEKLF